The table lists the clone carrying this T cell receptor (beta chain) with a count of one. The antigen is not known. Noted time point: pre-sensitization, week 0. Treatment reported: therapeutic diphenylcyclopropenone sensitization with weekly scalp DPC. The study drew its donors from alopecia patients who were 18 to 70 years old and suitable for DPC. V was clipped by 3 bases and J by 1 base; unmatched bases: 8. The CDR3 is 17 amino acids. Germline V lookup: CDR1 ENHRY, CDR2 SYGVKD. TCRdb re-called the RACE reads with MiXCR, one entry per CDR3 protein. The table shows around 180,000 distinct CDR3 sequences, with around 30% occurring only once. The sample originates from a study of human T cells and chemical hapten exposure. As for the study in general: 2% DPC was applied to 2 cm by 2 cm of upper inner arm skin for sensitization. The cohort included alopecia areata under or over 50% scalp, totalis and universalis.

Whole-study results and caveats: Alopecia in the donors means their immune response may deviate from healthy people's.

This TCR derives from a young woman with alopecia areata. Some clones in this sample may be carry-over from other donors' samples. The chain carries TRBV10-3 and TRBJ1-1, with 10 bases fitting TRBD1. The source was whole blood, collected in connection with sensitization to the hapten diphenylcyclopropenone (DPC). The CDR3 coding sequence is TGTGCCATCAGTGAAATGAGGACAGGGGGACGGAACACTGAAGCTTTCTTT. It codes for CAISEMRTGGRNTEAFF.